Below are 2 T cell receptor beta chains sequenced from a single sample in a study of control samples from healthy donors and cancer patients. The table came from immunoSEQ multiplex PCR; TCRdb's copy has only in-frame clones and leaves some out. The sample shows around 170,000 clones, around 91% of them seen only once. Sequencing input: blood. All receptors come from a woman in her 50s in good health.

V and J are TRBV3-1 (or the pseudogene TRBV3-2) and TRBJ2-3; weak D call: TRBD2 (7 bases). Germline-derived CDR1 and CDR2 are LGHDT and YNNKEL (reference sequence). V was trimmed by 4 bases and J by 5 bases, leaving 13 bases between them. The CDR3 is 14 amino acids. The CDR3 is CASSLAGARDTQYF. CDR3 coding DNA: TGTGCCAGCAGCCTCGCGGGGGCTAGAGATACGCAGTATTTT.

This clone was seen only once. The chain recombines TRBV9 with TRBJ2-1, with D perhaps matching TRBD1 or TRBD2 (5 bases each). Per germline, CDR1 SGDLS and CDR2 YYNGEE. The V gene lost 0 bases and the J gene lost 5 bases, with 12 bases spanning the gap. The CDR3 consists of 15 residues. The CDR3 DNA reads TGTGCCAGCAGCGTAGCCCCCGGGACGCACAATGAGCAGTTCTTC. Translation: CASSVAPGTHNEQFF.